This T cell receptor beta chain is from a study of blood T cell repertoires in COVID-19. Study details: The United States, Italy and Spain were the sources of the acute and convalescent COVID-19 samples. PBMCs, B-cell-depleted T cells, or T cells were the source of the cDNA or gDNA that made up the material.

Remarks on this clone: Other DNA sequences from this sample encode an identical CDR3 as well.

Sequencing was performed with immunoSEQ multiplex PCR; in TCRdb, only in-frame clones are kept and a portion is missing. The data contain 200,000 or so clones, 75% to 90% of them seen just once; the ten biggest clones take up about 2.1%. The V segment lost 2 bases and the J segment 0 bases; nucleotides outside the gene matches: 1. Germline V lookup: CDR1 SGHRS, CDR2 YFSETQ. This CDR3 is 16 amino acids long. Input material: peripheral blood. V is TRBV5-1 and J is TRBJ2-6; TRBD2 matches at 8 bases. This sequence originates from a man between 70 and 80 years old with active or convalescent COVID-19. CDR3 region: CASSLRGGSGANVLTF. The CDR3 DNA follows: TGCGCCAGCAGCTTACGGGGGGGCTCTGGGGCCAACGTCCTGACTTTC.